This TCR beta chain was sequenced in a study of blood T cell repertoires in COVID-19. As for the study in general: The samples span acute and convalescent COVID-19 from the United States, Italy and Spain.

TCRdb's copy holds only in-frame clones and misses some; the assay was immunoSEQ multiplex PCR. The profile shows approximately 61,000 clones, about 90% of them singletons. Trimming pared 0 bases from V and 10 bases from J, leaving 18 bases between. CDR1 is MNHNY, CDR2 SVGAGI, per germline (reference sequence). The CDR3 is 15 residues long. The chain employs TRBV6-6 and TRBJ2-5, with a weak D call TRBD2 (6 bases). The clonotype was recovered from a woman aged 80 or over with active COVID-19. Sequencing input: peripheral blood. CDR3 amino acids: CASSYSRGPGLIQYF. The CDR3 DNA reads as TGTGCCAGCAGTTACTCGAGGGGCCCGGGACTGATCCAGTACTTC.